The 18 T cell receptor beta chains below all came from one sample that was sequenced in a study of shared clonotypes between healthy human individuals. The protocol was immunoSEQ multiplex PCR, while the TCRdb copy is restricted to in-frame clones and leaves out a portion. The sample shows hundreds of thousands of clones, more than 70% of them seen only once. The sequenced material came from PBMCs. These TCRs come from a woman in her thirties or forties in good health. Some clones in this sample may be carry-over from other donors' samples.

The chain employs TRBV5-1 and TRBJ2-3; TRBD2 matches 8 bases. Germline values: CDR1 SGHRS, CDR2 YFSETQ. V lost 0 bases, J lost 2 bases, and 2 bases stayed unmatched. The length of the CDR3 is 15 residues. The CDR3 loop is CASSLETSATDTQYF. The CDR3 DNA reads TGCGCCAGCAGCTTGGAGACTAGCGCCACAGATACGCAGTATTTT.

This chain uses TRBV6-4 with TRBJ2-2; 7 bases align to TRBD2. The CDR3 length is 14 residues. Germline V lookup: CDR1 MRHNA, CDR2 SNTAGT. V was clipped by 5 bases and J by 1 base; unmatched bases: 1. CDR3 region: CASSLAENTGELFF. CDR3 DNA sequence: TGTGCCAGCAGTCTAGCGGAGAACACCGGGGAGCTGTTTTTT.

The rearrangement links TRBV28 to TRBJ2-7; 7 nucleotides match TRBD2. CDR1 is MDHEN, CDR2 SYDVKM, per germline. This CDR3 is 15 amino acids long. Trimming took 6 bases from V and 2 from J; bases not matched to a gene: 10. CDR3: CASRGRGEITYEQYF. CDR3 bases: TGTGCCAGCAGGGGCCGGGGGGAAATCACCTACGAGCAGTACTTC.

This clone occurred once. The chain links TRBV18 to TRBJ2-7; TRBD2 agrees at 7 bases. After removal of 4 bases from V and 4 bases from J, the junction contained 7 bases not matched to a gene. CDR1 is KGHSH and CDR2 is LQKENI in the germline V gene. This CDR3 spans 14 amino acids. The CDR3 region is CASSRGGLDYEQYF. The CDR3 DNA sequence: TGTGCCAGCTCACGGGGAGGGCTCGATTACGAGCAGTACTTC.

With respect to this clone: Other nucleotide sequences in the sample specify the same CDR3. The CDR3 loop reads CAWSGGNQPQHF. In DNA form, the CDR3 reads TGTGCCTGGAGTGGGGGTAATCAGCCCCAGCATTTT. This rearrangement joins TRBV30 to TRBJ1-5; D is unclear. V was cut by 1 base and J by 4 bases, with 5 bases left in between. The germline CDR1 and CDR2 sequences are GTSNPN and SVGIG (reference sequence). The CDR3 has 12 residues.

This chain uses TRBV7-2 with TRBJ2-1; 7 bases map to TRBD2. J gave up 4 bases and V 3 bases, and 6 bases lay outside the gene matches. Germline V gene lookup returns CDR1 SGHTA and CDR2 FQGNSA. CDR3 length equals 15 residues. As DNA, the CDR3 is TGTGCCAGCAGCTTGAACGAGCGGGGATACAATGAGCAGTTCTTC. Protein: CASSLNERGYNEQFF.

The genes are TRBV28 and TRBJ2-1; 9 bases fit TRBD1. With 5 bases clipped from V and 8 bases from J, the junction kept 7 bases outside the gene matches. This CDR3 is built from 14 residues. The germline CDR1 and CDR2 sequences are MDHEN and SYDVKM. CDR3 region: CASSPPGQGDEQFF. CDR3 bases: TGTGCCAGCAGTCCTCCGGGACAGGGCGATGAGCAGTTCTTC.

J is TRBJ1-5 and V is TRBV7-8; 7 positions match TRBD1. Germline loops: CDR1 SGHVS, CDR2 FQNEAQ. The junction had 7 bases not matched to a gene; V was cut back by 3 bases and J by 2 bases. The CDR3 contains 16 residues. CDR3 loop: CASSFHRGSGNQPQHF. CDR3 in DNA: TGTGCCAGCAGCTTCCACAGGGGATCGGGCAATCAGCCCCAGCATTTT.

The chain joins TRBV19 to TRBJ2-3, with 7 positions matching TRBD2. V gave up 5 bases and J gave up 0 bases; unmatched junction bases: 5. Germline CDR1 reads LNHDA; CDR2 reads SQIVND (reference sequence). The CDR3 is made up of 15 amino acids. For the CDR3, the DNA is TGTGCCAGTAGTCCAAGCGGGATTAGCACAGATACGCAGTATTTT. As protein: CASSPSGISTDTQYF.

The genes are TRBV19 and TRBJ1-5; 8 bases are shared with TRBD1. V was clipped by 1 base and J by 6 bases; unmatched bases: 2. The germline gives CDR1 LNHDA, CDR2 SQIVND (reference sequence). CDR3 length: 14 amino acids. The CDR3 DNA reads TGTGCCAGTAGTATAGTCAGGGGGCGTCAGCCCCAGCATTTT. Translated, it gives CASSIVRGRQPQHF. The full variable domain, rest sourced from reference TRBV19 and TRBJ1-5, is DGGITQSPKYLFRKEGQNVTLSCEQNLNHDAMYWYRQDPGQGLRLIYYSQIVNDFQKGDIAEGYSVSREKKESFPLTVTSAQKNPTAFYLCASSIVRGRQPQHFGDGTRLSIL.

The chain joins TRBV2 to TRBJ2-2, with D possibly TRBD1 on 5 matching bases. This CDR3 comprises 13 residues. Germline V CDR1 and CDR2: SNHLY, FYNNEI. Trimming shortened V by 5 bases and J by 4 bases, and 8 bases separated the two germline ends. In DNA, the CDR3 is TGTGCCAGCAGTTTAGGGGCCACCGGGGAGCTGTTTTTT. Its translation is CASSLGATGELFF.

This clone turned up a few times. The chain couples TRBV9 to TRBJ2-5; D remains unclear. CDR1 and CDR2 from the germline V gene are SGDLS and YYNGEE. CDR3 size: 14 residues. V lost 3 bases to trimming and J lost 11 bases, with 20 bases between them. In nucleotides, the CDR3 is TGTGCCAGCAGCGCCGACCCCCATGGGGTGGAGCAGTACTTC. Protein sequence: CASSADPHGVEQYF.

The CDR3 spells CASSSLAGGSYEQYF. Written as DNA, the CDR3 is TGCGCCAGCAGCTCCTTAGCGGGAGGGTCCTACGAGCAGTACTTC. This rearrangement joins TRBV5-1 to TRBJ2-7; 11 nucleotides line up with TRBD2. The CDR3 is made up of 15 amino acids. V lost 3 bases and J lost 1; bases outside the gene matches: 3. The germline V gene encodes CDR1 SGHRS and CDR2 YFSETQ.

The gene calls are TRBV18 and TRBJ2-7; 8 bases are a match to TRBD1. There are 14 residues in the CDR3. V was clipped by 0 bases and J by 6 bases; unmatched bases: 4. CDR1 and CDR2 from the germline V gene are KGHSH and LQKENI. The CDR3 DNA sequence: TGTGCCAGCTCACCACCGACAGGGGTGTCCGAGCAGTACTTC. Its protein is CASSPPTGVSEQYF.

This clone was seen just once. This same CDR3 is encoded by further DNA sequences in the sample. The CDR3 region is CASSVAGGNEQFF. CDR3 DNA: TGTGCCAGCAGCGTAGCTGGGGGGAATGAGCAGTTCTTC. The chain couples TRBV9 to TRBJ2-1; a possible D gene is TRBD2 (6 bases). Germline CDR1 and CDR2: SGDLS and YYNGEE. The V end lost 0 bases, the J end lost 7 bases, and 8 bases lay between the germline ends. This CDR3 is built from 13 residues. Based on the CDR3 plus reference TRBV9 and TRBJ2-1, the full variable domain is DSGVTQTPKHLITATGQRVTLRCSPRSGDLSVYWYQQSLDQGLQFLIQYYNGEERAKGNILERFSAQQFPDLHSELNLSSLELGDSALYFCASSVAGGNEQFFGPGTRLTVL.

The CDR3 bases are TGTGCCTCGGCTTGGGGGAACTACGAGCAGTACTTC. Its translation: CASAWGNYEQYF. V is TRBV10-3 and J is TRBJ2-7, with D possibly being TRBD1 or TRBD2 (5 bases each). Trimming shortened V by 11 bases and J by 3 bases, and 14 bases separated the two germline ends. In germline, CDR1 is ENHRY, CDR2 SYGVKD. There are 12 residues in the CDR3.

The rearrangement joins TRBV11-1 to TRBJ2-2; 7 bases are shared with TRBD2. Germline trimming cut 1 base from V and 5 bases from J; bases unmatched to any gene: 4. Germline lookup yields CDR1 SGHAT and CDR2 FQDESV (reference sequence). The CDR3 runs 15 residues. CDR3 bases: TGTGCCAGCAGCTTAGACGGGAGGAAGACCGGGGAGCTGTTTTTT. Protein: CASSLDGRKTGELFF.

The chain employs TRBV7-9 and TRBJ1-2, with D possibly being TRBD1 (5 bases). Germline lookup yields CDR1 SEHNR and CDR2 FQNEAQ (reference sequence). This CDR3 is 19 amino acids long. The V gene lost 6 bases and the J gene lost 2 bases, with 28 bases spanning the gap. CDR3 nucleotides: TGTGCCAGCAGGAATATGGCCCCGGGGGTCGCAGCTTTCAACTATGGCTACACCTTC. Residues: CASRNMAPGVAAFNYGYTF.